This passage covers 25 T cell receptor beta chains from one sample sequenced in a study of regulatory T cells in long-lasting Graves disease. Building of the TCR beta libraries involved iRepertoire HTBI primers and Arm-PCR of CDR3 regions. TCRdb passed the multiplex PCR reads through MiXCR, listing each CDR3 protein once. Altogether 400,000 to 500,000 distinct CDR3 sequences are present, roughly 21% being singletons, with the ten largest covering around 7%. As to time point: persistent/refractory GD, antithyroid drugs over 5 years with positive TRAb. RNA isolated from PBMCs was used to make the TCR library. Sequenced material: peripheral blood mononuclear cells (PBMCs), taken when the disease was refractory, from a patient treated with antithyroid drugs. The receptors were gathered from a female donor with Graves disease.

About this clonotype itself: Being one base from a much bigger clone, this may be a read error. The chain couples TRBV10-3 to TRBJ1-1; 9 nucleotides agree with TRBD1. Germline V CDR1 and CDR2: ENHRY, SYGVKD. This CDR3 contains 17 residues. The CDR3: CASSTRTGAIGDTEAFF. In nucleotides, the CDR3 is TGTGCCAGCAGTACTCGGACAGGGGCGATTGGGGACACTGAAGCTTTCTTT.

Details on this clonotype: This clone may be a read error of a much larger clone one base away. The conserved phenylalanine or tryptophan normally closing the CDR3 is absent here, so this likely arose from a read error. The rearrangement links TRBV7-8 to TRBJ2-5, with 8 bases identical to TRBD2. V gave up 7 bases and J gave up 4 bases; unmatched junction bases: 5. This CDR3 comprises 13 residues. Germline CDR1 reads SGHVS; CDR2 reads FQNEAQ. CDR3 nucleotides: TGTGCCAGCACGAGGCTAGCGGGAGAGACCCAGTACCTC. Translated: CASTRLAGETQYL.

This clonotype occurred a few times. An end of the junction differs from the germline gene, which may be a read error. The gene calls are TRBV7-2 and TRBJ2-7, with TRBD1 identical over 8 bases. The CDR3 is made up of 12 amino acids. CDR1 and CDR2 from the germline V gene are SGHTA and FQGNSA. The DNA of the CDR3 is TGTGCCAGCAGCCGTGACAGGGGCGAGCAGTGCTTC. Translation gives CASSRDRGEQCF.

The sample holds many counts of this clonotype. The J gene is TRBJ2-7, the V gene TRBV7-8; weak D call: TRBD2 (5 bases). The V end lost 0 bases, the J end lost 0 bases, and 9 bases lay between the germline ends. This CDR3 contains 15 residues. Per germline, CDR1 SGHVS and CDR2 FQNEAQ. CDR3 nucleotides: TGTGCCAGCAGCTTAGCTGTAGCGCCCTCCTACGAGCAGTACTTC. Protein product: CASSLAVAPSYEQYF.

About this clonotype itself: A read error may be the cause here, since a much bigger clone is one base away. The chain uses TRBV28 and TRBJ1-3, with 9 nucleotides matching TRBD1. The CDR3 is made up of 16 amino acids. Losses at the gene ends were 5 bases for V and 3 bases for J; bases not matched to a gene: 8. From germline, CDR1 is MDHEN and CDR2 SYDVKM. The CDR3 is CASSPRPGQGGNTIYF. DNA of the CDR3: TGTGCCAGCAGTCCCCGGCCGGGACAGGGTGGAAACACCATATATTTT.

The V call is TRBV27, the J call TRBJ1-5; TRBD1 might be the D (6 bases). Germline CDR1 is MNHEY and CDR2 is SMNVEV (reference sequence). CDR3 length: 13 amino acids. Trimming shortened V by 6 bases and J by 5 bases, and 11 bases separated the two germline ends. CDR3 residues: CASRTAGDQPQHF. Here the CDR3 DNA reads TGTGCCAGCAGGACAGCAGGGGATCAGCCCCAGCATTTT.

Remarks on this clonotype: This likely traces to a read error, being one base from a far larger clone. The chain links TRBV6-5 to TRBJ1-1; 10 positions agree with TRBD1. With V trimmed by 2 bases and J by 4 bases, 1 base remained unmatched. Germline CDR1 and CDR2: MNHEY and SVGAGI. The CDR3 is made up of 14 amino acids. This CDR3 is CASSYGTGATEAFF. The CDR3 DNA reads TGTGCCAGCAGTTACGGGACAGGGGCCACTGAAGCTTTCTTT.

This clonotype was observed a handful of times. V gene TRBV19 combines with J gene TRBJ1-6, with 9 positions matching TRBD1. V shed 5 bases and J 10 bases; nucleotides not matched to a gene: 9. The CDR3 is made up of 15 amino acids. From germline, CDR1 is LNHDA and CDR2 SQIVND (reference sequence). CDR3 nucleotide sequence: TGTGCCAGTAGTGCGGACAGGGGAGTCAGATCACCCCTCCACTTT. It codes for CASSADRGVRSPLHF.

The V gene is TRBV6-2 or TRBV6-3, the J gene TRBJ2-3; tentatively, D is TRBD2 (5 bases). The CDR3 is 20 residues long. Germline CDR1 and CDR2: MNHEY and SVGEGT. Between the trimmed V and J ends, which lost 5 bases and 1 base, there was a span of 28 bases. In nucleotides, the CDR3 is TGTGCCAGCAGTGACCCTAACGTGGCGGGCCCTGATGGTGGCACAGATACGCAGTATTTT. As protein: CASSDPNVAGPDGGTDTQYF.

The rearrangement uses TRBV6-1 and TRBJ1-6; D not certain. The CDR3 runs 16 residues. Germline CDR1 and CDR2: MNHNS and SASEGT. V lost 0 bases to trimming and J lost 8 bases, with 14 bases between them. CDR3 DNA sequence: TGTGCCAGCAGTGAAGCGCCTAACCCGTTCGATTCACCCCTCCACTTT. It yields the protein CASSEAPNPFDSPLHF.

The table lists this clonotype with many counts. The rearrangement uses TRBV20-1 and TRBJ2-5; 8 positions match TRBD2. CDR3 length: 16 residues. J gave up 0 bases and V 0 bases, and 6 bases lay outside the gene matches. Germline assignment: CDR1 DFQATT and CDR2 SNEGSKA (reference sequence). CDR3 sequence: CSARDSGGVNQETQYF. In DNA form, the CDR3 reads TGCAGTGCTAGAGACTCGGGGGGGGTGAACCAAGAGACCCAGTACTTC.

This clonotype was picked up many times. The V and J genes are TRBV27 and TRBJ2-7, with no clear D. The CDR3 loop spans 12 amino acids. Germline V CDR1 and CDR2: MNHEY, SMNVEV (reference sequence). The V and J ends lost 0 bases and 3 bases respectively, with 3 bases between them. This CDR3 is CASSLSRYEQYF. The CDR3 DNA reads TGTGCCAGCAGTTTATCTCGCTACGAGCAGTACTTC.

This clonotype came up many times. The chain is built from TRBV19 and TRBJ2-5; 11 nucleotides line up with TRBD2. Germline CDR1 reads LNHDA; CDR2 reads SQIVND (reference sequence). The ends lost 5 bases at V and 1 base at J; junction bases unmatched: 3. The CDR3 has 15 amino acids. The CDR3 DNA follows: TGTGCCAGTAGTCGACTAGCGGGATCCCAAGAGACCCAGTACTTC. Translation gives CASSRLAGSQETQYF.

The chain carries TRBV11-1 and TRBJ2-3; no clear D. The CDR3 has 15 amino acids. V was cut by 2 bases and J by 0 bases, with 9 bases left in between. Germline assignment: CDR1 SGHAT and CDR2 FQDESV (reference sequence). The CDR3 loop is CASSLSATSTDTQYF. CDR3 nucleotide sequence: TGTGCCAGCAGCTTATCGGCTACTAGCACAGATACGCAGTATTTT.

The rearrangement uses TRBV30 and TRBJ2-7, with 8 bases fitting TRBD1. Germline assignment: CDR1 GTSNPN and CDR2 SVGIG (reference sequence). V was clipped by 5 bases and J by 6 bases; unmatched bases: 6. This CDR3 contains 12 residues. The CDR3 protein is CAWGGQGGEQYF. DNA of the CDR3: TGTGCCTGGGGCGGACAGGGTGGCGAGCAGTACTTC.

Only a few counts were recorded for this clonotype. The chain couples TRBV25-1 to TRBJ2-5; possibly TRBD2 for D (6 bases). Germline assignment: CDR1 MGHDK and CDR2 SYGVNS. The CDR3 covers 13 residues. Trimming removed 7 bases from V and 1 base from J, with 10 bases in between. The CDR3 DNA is TGTGCCAGCATGGGAGGAATCCAAGAGACCCAGTACTTC. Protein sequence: CASMGGIQETQYF.

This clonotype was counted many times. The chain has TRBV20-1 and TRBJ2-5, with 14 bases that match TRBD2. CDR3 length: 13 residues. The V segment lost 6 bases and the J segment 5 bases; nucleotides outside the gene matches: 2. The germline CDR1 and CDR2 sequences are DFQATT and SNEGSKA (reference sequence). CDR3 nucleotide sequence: TGCAGTGCCGGACTAGCGGGAGGTGAGACCCAGTACTTC. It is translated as CSAGLAGGETQYF.

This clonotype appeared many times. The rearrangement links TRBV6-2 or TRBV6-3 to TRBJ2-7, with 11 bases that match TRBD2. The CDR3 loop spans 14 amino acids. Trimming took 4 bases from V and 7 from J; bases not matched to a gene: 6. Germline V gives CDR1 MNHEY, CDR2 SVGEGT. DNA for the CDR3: TGTGCCAGCAGTTCAGGGACTAGCGGATGGGAGCAGTACTTC. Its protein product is CASSSGTSGWEQYF.

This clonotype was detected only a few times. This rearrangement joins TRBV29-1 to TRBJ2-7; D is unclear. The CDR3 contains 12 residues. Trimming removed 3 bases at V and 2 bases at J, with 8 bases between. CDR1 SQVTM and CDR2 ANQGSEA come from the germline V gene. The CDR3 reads CSVDLGTYEQYF. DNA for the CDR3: TGCAGCGTTGACTTGGGAACCTACGAGCAGTACTTC.

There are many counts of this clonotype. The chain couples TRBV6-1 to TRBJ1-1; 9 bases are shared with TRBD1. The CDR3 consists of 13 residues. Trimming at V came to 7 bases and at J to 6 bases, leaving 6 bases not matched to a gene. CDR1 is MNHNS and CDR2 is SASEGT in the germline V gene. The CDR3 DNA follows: TGTGCCAGCAACGGACAGGGGCGGGCTGAAGCTTTCTTT. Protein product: CASNGQGRAEAFF.

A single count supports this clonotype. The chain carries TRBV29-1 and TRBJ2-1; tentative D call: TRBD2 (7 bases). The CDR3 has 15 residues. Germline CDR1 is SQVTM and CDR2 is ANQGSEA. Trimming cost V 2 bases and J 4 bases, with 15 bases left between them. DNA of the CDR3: TGCAGCGTTGAACCTGGGGGCGGGAGTTACAATGAGCAGTTCTTC. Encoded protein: CSVEPGGGSYNEQFF.

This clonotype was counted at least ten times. The CDR3 sequence is CASSPLPTGPAGETQYF. The CDR3, as DNA: TGTGCCAGCAGTCCTCTTCCGACAGGGCCGGCGGGAGAGACCCAGTACTTC. The chain is built from TRBV28 and TRBJ2-5, with 7 bases that match TRBD1. After removal of 5 bases from V and 4 bases from J, the junction contained 16 bases not matched to a gene. This CDR3 has 17 amino acids. The V gene's germline CDR1 is MDHEN and CDR2 SYDVKM.

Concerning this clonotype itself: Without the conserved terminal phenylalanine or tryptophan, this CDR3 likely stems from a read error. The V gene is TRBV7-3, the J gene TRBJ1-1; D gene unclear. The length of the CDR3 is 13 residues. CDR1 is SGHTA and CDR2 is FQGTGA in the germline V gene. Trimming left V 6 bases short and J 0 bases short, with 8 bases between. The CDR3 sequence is CASSGPLNTEAFS. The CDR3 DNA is TGTGCCAGCAGTGGACCCCTGAACACTGAAGCTTTCTCT.

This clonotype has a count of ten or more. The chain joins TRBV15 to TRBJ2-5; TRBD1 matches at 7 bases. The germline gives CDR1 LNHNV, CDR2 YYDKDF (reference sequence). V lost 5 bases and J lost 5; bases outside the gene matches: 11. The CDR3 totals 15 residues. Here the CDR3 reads CATSGGTVPMETQYF. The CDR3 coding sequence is TGTGCCACCAGCGGTGGGACAGTACCGATGGAGACCCAGTACTTC.

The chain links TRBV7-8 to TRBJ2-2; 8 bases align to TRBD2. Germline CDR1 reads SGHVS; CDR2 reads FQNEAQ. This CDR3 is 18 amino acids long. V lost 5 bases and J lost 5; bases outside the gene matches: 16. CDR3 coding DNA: TGTGCCAGCAGCACCCCCCGGGCCCTAGCGGGTGTGACCGGGGAGCTGTTTTTT. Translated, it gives CASSTPRALAGVTGELFF. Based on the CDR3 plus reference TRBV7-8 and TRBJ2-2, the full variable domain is GAGVSQSPRYKVAKRGQDVALRCDPISGHVSLFWYQQALGQGPEFLTYFQNEAQLDKSGLPSDRFFAERPEGSVSTLKIQRTQQEDSAVYLCASSTPRALAGVTGELFFGEGSRLTVL.